The 26 T cell receptor beta chains below were found in one sample sequenced in a study of control samples from healthy donors and cancer patients. Measured with immunoSEQ multiplex PCR; TCRdb has only the in-frame clones, and not every one. The profile shows about 89,000 clones, 85% of them singletons. Sequences were obtained from blood. These receptors originate from a woman between 40 and 50 years old in good health.

The rearrangement joins TRBV4-3 to TRBJ1-2; D is unclear. The germline V gene has CDR1 LGHNA and CDR2 YSLEER. V was shortened by 0 bases and J by 5 bases, with 10 bases between the two germline ends. CDR3 length: 14 amino acids. This chain's CDR3 is CASSQDRLLYGYTF. Written as DNA, the CDR3 is TGCGCCAGCAGCCAAGACAGGCTACTATATGGCTACACCTTC.

This clone was seen just once. The chain joins TRBV18 to TRBJ2-7; D gene uncertain. There are 13 residues in the CDR3. Germline CDR1 and CDR2: KGHSH and LQKENI. The germline V and J ends were trimmed by 2 bases and 6 bases, with 11 bases remaining between them. The DNA for the CDR3 is TGTGCCAGCTCACCATTGGAGTATGGCGAGCAGTACTTC. It encodes CASSPLEYGEQYF.

The gene calls are TRBV2 and TRBJ2-3, with 8 bases fitting TRBD2. V was clipped by 5 bases and J by 4 bases; unmatched bases: 11. From germline, CDR1 is SNHLY and CDR2 FYNNEI. There are 16 residues in the CDR3. Written as DNA, the CDR3 is TGTGCCAGCAGTTTCCCCACGGGGGGGCGCGCAGATACGCAGTATTTT. This encodes CASSFPTGGRADTQYF.

CDR3 in DNA: TGTGCCAGCAGCTCCGACAGGGAGAACACTGAAGCTTTCTTT. Its translation is CASSSDRENTEAFF. The genes are TRBV11-3 and TRBJ1-1, with 7 bases identical to TRBD1. The CDR3 is 14 amino acids. J lost 1 base, V lost 4 bases, and 3 bases had no gene match. Looked up from germline, CDR1 is SGHNT and CDR2 is YENEEA.

The chain uses TRBV11-2 and TRBJ2-2; 8 bases match TRBD1. Trimming cost V 0 bases and J 1 base; bases outside gene matches: 1. Germline CDR1 reads SGHAT; CDR2 reads FQNNGV. There are 16 residues in the CDR3. The CDR3 protein is CASSLDGQGNTGELFF. CDR3 in DNA: TGTGCCAGCAGCTTAGACGGACAGGGGAACACCGGGGAGCTGTTTTTT.

This clone occurred a few times. This sample includes further DNA sequences coding for the same CDR3. The V and J genes are TRBV2 and TRBJ1-6, with D perhaps TRBD1 (5 bases). V was pared by 4 bases and J by 5 bases, with 9 bases between. Germline values: CDR1 SNHLY, CDR2 FYNNEI. This CDR3 is 14 amino acids long. The CDR3 DNA is TGTGCCAGCAGTGTTCGAGGGGATAATTCACCCCTCCACTTT. It is translated as CASSVRGDNSPLHF.

This sequence joins TRBV2 and TRBJ2-7; 11 positions agree with TRBD1. The V and J ends lost 5 bases and 1 base, in that order; junction bases with no gene match: 4. Germline V gives CDR1 SNHLY, CDR2 FYNNEI. The length of the CDR3 is 15 residues. CDR3 loop: CASSIRDRGSYEQYF. The CDR3 DNA reads TGTGCCAGCAGTATCCGGGACAGGGGGTCCTACGAGCAGTACTTC.

The chain recombines TRBV7-3 with TRBJ1-2; the D gene is possibly TRBD1 (6 bases). Trimming took off 0 bases at V and 4 bases at J, with 12 bases between the two ends. Germline CDR1 is SGHTA and CDR2 is FQGTGA. The CDR3 has 15 amino acids. As DNA, the CDR3 is TGTGCCAGCAGCTTAACTGGGGGGCGCAGCTATGGCTACACCTTC. Its translation: CASSLTGGRSYGYTF.

This rearrangement joins TRBV5-4 to TRBJ2-3, with D perhaps TRBD1 or TRBD2 (5 bases each). The CDR3 is 13 amino acids. V lost 0 bases and J 10 bases, leaving 12 bases between the germline ends. Germline-derived CDR1 and CDR2 are SGHNT and YYREEE (reference sequence). As DNA, the CDR3 is TGTGCCAGCAGCTTGGCCTGGGACGCCTCGCAGTATTTT. Protein sequence: CASSLAWDASQYF.

The chain is built from TRBV29-1 and TRBJ2-3; TRBD2 matches 10 bases. The CDR3 is 15 amino acids. CDR1 and CDR2 from the germline V gene are SQVTM and ANQGSEA. The junction had 8 bases not matched to a gene; V was cut back by 2 bases and J by 6 bases. The DNA of the CDR3 is TGCAGCGTTGAAAGGGCTAGCGGGGGTTTGGATACGCAGTATTTT. Protein product: CSVERASGGLDTQYF.

The V and J genes are TRBV6-6 and TRBJ1-6; D ambiguous. CDR1 and CDR2 from the germline V gene are MNHNY and SVGAGI (reference sequence). V lost 2 bases to trimming and J lost 3 bases, with 11 bases between them. The CDR3 sequence is 16 residues long. CDR3 DNA sequence: TGTGCCAGCAGTTACCCTGCGACTGACTATAATTCACCCCTCCACTTT. The encoded protein is CASSYPATDYNSPLHF.

This rearrangement joins TRBV5-1 to TRBJ1-3; D is uncertain. CDR1 and CDR2 (germline): SGHRS, YFSETQ. The CDR3 sequence is 16 residues long. V was clipped by 1 base and J by 2 bases, with 13 bases between them. The DNA for the CDR3 is TGCGCCAGCAGCTTGCCGAATTCCGGAGCTGGAAACACCATATATTTT. Translation: CASSLPNSGAGNTIYF.

This chain connects TRBV5-4 to TRBJ1-1; D possibly corresponds to TRBD1 (6 bases). Germline-derived CDR1 and CDR2 are SGHNT and YYREEE (reference sequence). Trimming pared 2 bases from V and 0 bases from J, leaving 11 bases between. This CDR3 is 15 amino acids long. As DNA, the CDR3 is TGTGCCAGCAGCTTCGGGGGGCCCATGAACACTGAAGCTTTCTTT. It specifies CASSFGGPMNTEAFF.

The genes are TRBV7-2 and TRBJ1-6, with TRBD1 identical over 9 bases. Looked up from germline, CDR1 is SGHTA and CDR2 is FQGNSA. V trimming: 2 bases; J trimming: 7 bases; junction bases outside the gene matches: 3. The CDR3 is 15 residues long. The CDR3 region has the DNA TGTGCCAGCAGCTTACTCGGACAGGGGAATTCACCCCTCCACTTT. Amino acids: CASSLLGQGNSPLHF.

The chain links TRBV7-2 to TRBJ2-1, with D hard to call. Germline loops: CDR1 SGHTA, CDR2 FQGNSA. V lost 5 bases to trimming and J lost 8 bases, with 13 bases between them. The CDR3 runs 13 residues. The CDR3 sequence is CASSPGPPDEQFF. The CDR3, as DNA: TGTGCCAGCAGCCCGGGTCCCCCGGATGAGCAGTTCTTC.

The gene calls are TRBV9 and TRBJ2-3, with D hard to call. The V gene's germline CDR1 is SGDLS and CDR2 YYNGEE. The CDR3 totals 15 residues. With 0 bases removed from V and 2 bases from J, the gap between germline ends came to 10 bases. CDR3 bases: TGTGCCAGCAGCGTAGCCCCCACAGCCACAGATACGCAGTATTTT. This translates into CASSVAPTATDTQYF.

The rearrangement links TRBV5-6 to TRBJ2-7, with 7 positions matching TRBD2. The CDR3 sequence is 15 residues long. The germline V gene encodes CDR1 SGHDT and CDR2 YYEEEE. V was pared by 2 bases and J by 7 bases, with 12 bases of the junction left unmatched. CDR3 sequence (DNA): TGTGCCAGCAGCTTAAGTCCCAACGGGGGAGGGGAGCAGTACTTC. Encoded protein: CASSLSPNGGGEQYF.

The rearrangement joins TRBV29-1 to TRBJ1-2; TRBD1 matches at 9 bases. The V gene's germline CDR1 is SQVTM and CDR2 ANQGSEA. The junction had 9 bases not matched to a gene; V was cut back by 7 bases and J by 6 bases. CDR3 length: 13 residues. The CDR3 loop reads CSAPDRGRNGYTF. CDR3 nucleotides: TGCAGCGCTCCAGACAGGGGGAGGAATGGCTACACCTTC.

This chain joins TRBV6-5 and TRBJ1-5; no clear D. The ends were cut back, 6 bases at V and 2 bases at J, with 8 bases in the middle. Germline loops: CDR1 MNHEY, CDR2 SVGAGI. The CDR3 is 13 amino acids. CDR3: CASSKEGNQPQHF. CDR3 nucleotides: TGTGCCAGCAGCAAGGAAGGCAATCAGCCCCAGCATTTT.

This chain connects TRBV11-3 to TRBJ2-1, with a possible D match to TRBD2 (6 bases). CDR1 is SGHNT, CDR2 YENEEA, per germline. The CDR3 runs to 16 residues. The V and J ends lost 4 bases and 6 bases respectively, with 19 bases between them. The CDR3 coding sequence is TGTGCCAGCAGCTCACAAGGGCTAGCGAGGACCAATGAGCAGTTCTTC. It is translated as CASSSQGLARTNEQFF.

V usage is TRBV6-5 and J usage is TRBJ2-2; 7 nucleotides align to TRBD1. This CDR3 is built from 14 residues. CDR1 MNHEY and CDR2 SVGAGI come from the germline V gene. Trimming at V came to 7 bases and at J to 4 bases, leaving 6 bases not matched to a gene. In DNA, the CDR3 is TGTGCCAGCAAGTTCAGGGGGACCACCGGGGAGCTGTTTTTT. This encodes CASKFRGTTGELFF.

The chain recombines TRBV20-1 with TRBJ2-1; 12 nucleotides align to TRBD2. Per the germline V gene, CDR1 is DFQATT and CDR2 is SNEGSKA (reference sequence). CDR3 length: 16 amino acids. With V trimmed by 3 bases and J by 3 bases, 6 bases remained unmatched. Here the CDR3 DNA reads TGCAGTGCTAGTTCCGGGACTAGCGGGTTCTACAATGAGCAGTTCTTC. Translating gives CSASSGTSGFYNEQFF.

Only a few counts were recorded for this clone. The CDR3 reads CASTLRSPRVANTGELFF. The CDR3, as DNA: TGTGCCAGCACCTTAAGATCCCCCAGGGTCGCGAACACCGGGGAGCTGTTTTTT. The gene calls are TRBV3-1 (or the pseudogene TRBV3-2) and TRBJ2-2; D perhaps matches TRBD1 (5 bases). Looked up from germline, CDR1 is LGHDT and CDR2 is YNNKEL (reference sequence). V lost 7 bases and J 0 bases, leaving 21 bases between the germline ends. The CDR3 is 18 amino acids.

Concerning this clone itself: Additional DNA sequences in this sample encode the identical CDR3. The V and J genes are TRBV2 and TRBJ1-1, with D possibly being TRBD1 (5 bases). This CDR3 has 15 amino acids. Trimming removed 8 bases at V and 5 bases at J, with 21 bases between. The germline V gene encodes CDR1 SNHLY and CDR2 FYNNEI. The CDR3 loop reads CASRPGPRAVTEAFF. CDR3 bases: TGTGCCAGCCGGCCGGGGCCACGAGCGGTGACTGAAGCTTTCTTT.

The chain employs TRBV30 and TRBJ1-2, with D unresolved. This CDR3 is 16 amino acids long. V was cut by 0 bases and J by 4 bases, with 18 bases left in between. CDR1 and CDR2 from the germline V gene are GTSNPN and SVGIG (reference sequence). CDR3 in amino acids: CAWSVGAGTRGYGYTF. CDR3 sequence (DNA): TGTGCCTGGAGTGTTGGAGCGGGAACCCGGGGCTATGGCTACACCTTC.

This clone was counted a few times. The chain combines TRBV24-1 with TRBJ1-2; TRBD1 is a possible D gene (6 bases). This CDR3 region has 13 residues. Trimming cost V 4 bases and J 4 bases, with 9 bases left between them. Germline V gives CDR1 KGHDR, CDR2 SFDVKD. CDR3 sequence (DNA): TGTGCCACCAGTGAACCGACAGGCTATGGCTACACCTTC. Its protein product is CATSEPTGYGYTF.